These T cell receptor beta chains were read from a single sample in a study of blood T cells in healthy people across ages. TCRdb called the 5' RACE reads again in MiXCR, with one record for every CDR3 protein. This sample has over 600,000 distinct CDR3 sequences, with roughly three fifths found just once. Source material: blood. The receptors originated from a man aged 35 to 55 in good health. CDR3s include the opening cysteine and the closing phenylalanine or tryptophan. Each record gives: D gene, V gene, CDR3 length, J gene, clone size, CDR3 protein, CDR3 DNA. D genes are given only for firm matches. Some rows have no size entry. The others give once, few or many, or a class for an expanded clone.

d_call: NA; v_call: TRBV11-3; cdr3_length: 13; j_call: TRBJ2-1; clone_size: NA; cdr3_aa: CASSLDMGVVQFF; cdr3_nt: TGTGCCAGCAGCTTAGATATGGGAGTCGTCCAGTTCTTC
d_call: NA; v_call: TRBV18; cdr3_length: 12; j_call: TRBJ2-5; clone_size: NA; cdr3_aa: CASSPQKETQYF; cdr3_nt: TGTGCCAGCTCACCACAAAAAGAGACCCAGTACTTC
d_call: NA; v_call: TRBV28; cdr3_length: 12; j_call: TRBJ1-2; clone_size: NA; cdr3_aa: CASTRGNYGYTF; cdr3_nt: TGTGCCAGCACACGAGGAAACTATGGCTACACCTTC
d_call: NA; v_call: TRBV20-1; cdr3_length: 13; j_call: TRBJ2-3; clone_size: NA; cdr3_aa: CSARAKWTDTQYF; cdr3_nt: TGCAGTGCTAGGGCGAAGTGGACAGATACGCAGTATTTT
d_call: TRBD2; v_call: TRBV7-7; cdr3_length: 15; j_call: TRBJ2-5; clone_size: few; cdr3_aa: CASSLFGSGRETQYF; cdr3_nt: TGTGCCAGCAGCTTGTTTGGTAGCGGGAGAGAGACCCAGTACTTC
d_call: NA; v_call: TRBV6-4; cdr3_length: 13; j_call: TRBJ1-5; clone_size: few; cdr3_aa: CASSDSSNQPQHF; cdr3_nt: TGTGCCAGCAGCGACAGTAGCAATCAGCCCCAGCATTTT
d_call: TRBD1; v_call: TRBV28; cdr3_length: 14; j_call: TRBJ1-3; clone_size: NA; cdr3_aa: CATNGQGYGNTIYF; cdr3_nt: TGTGCCACTAACGGACAGGGGTACGGAAACACCATATATTTT
d_call: TRBD1; v_call: TRBV7-2; cdr3_length: 13; j_call: TRBJ2-1; clone_size: NA; cdr3_aa: CASSLQGARGQFF; cdr3_nt: TGTGCCAGCAGCTTACAGGGGGCGCGTGGGCAGTTCTTC
d_call: TRBD1; v_call: TRBV7-9; cdr3_length: 15; j_call: TRBJ2-7; clone_size: NA; cdr3_aa: CASSLKGTGFNEQYF; cdr3_nt: TGTGCCAGCAGCTTAAAGGGGACAGGGTTCAACGAGCAGTACTTC
d_call: NA; v_call: TRBV18; cdr3_length: 15; j_call: TRBJ2-7; clone_size: few; cdr3_aa: CASSPREYLSYEQYF; cdr3_nt: TGTGCCAGCTCACCGAGAGAATACCTCTCCTACGAGCAGTACTTC
d_call: NA; v_call: TRBV15; cdr3_length: 14; j_call: TRBJ1-1; clone_size: NA; cdr3_aa: CATSREGAGTEAFF; cdr3_nt: TGTGCCACCAGCAGAGAAGGGGCCGGCACTGAAGCTTTCTTT